The rows below give T cell receptor beta chains drawn from one sample of a study of naive and memory T cell subsets. TCRdb re-analysed the UMI-ligation and nested PCR reads in MiXCR, keeping a single row per CDR3 protein. The sample shows around 40,000 distinct CDR3 sequences, 10% to 15% of them seen only once. The specimen sequenced was effector memory CD4+ T cells from blood. Receptor source: a human donor in good health. Each CDR3 is given with its conserved first and last residue. The D gene is left open where the match is weak. Expanded clones are given a class, and other clones once, few, many or no size at all.

TRBV2	TRBD1	TRBJ2-3	NA	CASSEAGTALGTQYF	TGTGCCAGCAGTGAAGCCGGGACAGCTTTGGGTACGCAGTATTTT
TRBV30	NA	TRBJ2-1	NA	CAWSDLPNEQFF	TGTGCCTGGAGTGACCTGCCCAATGAGCAGTTCTTC
TRBV12-3/TRBV12-4	NA	TRBJ2-6	NA	CASRLGVSGANVLTF	TGTGCCAGCAGACTGGGGGTTTCTGGGGCCAACGTCCTGACTTTC
TRBV11-3	NA	TRBJ2-1	NA	CASSLRAADYNEQFF	TGTGCCAGCAGCCTTCGCGCAGCGGACTACAATGAGCAGTTCTTC
TRBV7-2	NA	TRBJ2-7	NA	CASSVNGAGTPSYEQYF	TGTGCCAGCAGCGTAAATGGAGCGGGCACTCCCTCCTACGAGCAGTACTTC
TRBV27	TRBD2	TRBJ2-1	many	CASSAGGGFSNEQFF	TGTGCCAGCAGTGCCGGGGGGGGGTTTTCGAATGAGCAGTTCTTC
TRBV24-1	TRBD1	TRBJ2-6	medium-sized	CATSEGQGTPGANVLTF	TGTGCCACCAGCGAAGGACAGGGGACCCCTGGGGCCAACGTCCTGACTTTC
TRBV10-3	NA	TRBJ1-5	NA	CATPNATVISPQHF	TGTGCCACCCCTAACGCGACTGTGATTTCGCCCCAGCATTTT
TRBV7-2	TRBD2	TRBJ2-1	many	CASSFVAGLYNEQFF	TGTGCCAGCAGCTTCGTAGCGGGGCTATACAATGAGCAGTTCTTC
TRBV27	NA	TRBJ2-3	many	CASSLMTLGTDTQYF	TGTGCCAGCAGTTTAATGACTCTAGGCACAGATACGCAGTATTTT
TRBV30	TRBD1	TRBJ1-4	NA	CAWTTGQTNEKLFF	TGTGCCTGGACGACAGGGCAAACTAATGAAAAACTGTTTTTT
TRBV20-1	TRBD1	TRBJ1-6	NA	CSASKDRGSTGNSPLHF	TGCAGTGCTAGTAAGGACAGGGGTAGTACGGGTAATTCACCCCTCCACTTT
TRBV12-3/TRBV12-4	NA	TRBJ2-2	NA	CASSLVWGGELFF	TGTGCCAGCAGCCTCGTTTGGGGCGGGGAGCTGTTTTTT
TRBV10-3	NA	TRBJ1-6	NA	CAISGSGWDSPLHF	TGTGCCATCAGTGGCAGCGGCTGGGATTCACCCCTCCACTTT
TRBV28	TRBD1	TRBJ2-4	NA	CASSFGTGGQNIQYF	TGTGCCAGCAGTTTCGGGACAGGTGGACAAAACATTCAGTACTTC
TRBV30	NA	TRBJ1-5	NA	CAWSVALGGQPQHF	TGTGCCTGGAGTGTTGCCCTCGGAGGTCAGCCCCAGCATTTT
TRBV28	TRBD2	TRBJ2-3	few	CASSSNGRVADTQYF	TGTGCCAGCAGTTCTAACGGGAGGGTAGCAGATACGCAGTATTTT
TRBV30	NA	TRBJ2-1	NA	CAWSIGYNEQFF	TGTGCCTGGAGTATAGGATACAATGAGCAGTTCTTC
TRBV20-1	NA	TRBJ1-4	few	CSASGNLEKLFF	TGCAGTGCTTCTGGGAATTTAGAAAAACTGTTTTTT
TRBV20-1	TRBD1	TRBJ2-3	few	CSAMGRWDRSTDTQYF	TGCAGTGCTATGGGGCGTTGGGACAGAAGCACAGATACGCAGTATTTT
TRBV5-1	TRBD1	TRBJ1-3	few	CASSGQGAFGNTIYF	TGCGCCAGCAGCGGACAGGGGGCATTTGGAAACACCATATATTTT
TRBV28	TRBD1	TRBJ1-4	NA	CASTPGQGAEKLFF	TGTGCCAGCACCCCAGGACAGGGGGCTGAAAAACTGTTTTTT
TRBV7-2	TRBD2	TRBJ2-5	many	CASSSRTSGGETQYF	TGTGCCAGCAGCTCCCGGACCTCCGGGGGGGAGACCCAGTACTTC
TRBV18	TRBD1	TRBJ1-1	few	CASSTTGAQNTEAFF	TGTGCCAGCTCAACGACAGGGGCTCAGAACACTGAAGCTTTCTTT
TRBV29-1	NA	TRBJ1-1	NA	CSVRSSWGTEAF	TGCAGCGTGAGGTCCAGCTGGGGCACTGAAGCCTTT
TRBV5-1	NA	TRBJ2-2	few	CASSGSGLSTGELFF	TGCGCCAGCAGCGGGTCGGGACTGAGCACCGGGGAGCTGTTTTTT
TRBV7-2	NA	TRBJ1-5	few	CASSLESRMPQHF	TGTGCCAGCAGCTTAGAGAGCAGAATGCCCCAGCATTTT
TRBV6-1	NA	TRBJ2-3	few	CASSVEGTVGTDTQYF	TGTGCCAGCAGCGTTGAGGGGACGGTGGGCACAGATACGCAGTATTTT
TRBV3-1	TRBD2	TRBJ2-4	few	CASSPRTSGMGKNIQYF	TGTGCCAGCAGCCCCCGGACTAGCGGGATGGGCAAAAACATTCAGTACTTC
TRBV11-2	NA	TRBJ2-3	many	CASSLAGDPDTQYF	TGTGCCAGCAGCTTAGCGGGAGATCCAGATACGCAGTATTTT
TRBV7-9	TRBD1	TRBJ1-3	few	CASPGQGPSSGNTIYF	TGTGCCAGCCCGGGACAGGGGCCAAGCTCTGGAAACACCATATATTTT
TRBV12-3/TRBV12-4	NA	TRBJ2-7	few	CASSVRPLSQYF	TGTGCCAGCAGTGTGAGACCCCTATCACAGTACTTC
TRBV2	NA	TRBJ2-1	few	CASSSGTSSYNEQFF	TGTGCCAGCAGTTCTGGGACCAGCTCCTACAATGAGCAGTTCTTC
TRBV9	NA	TRBJ2-3	many	CASSVTGASTDTQYF	TGTGCCAGCAGCGTCACAGGTGCAAGCACAGATACGCAGTATTTT
TRBV20-1	TRBD1	TRBJ2-7	few	CSAQGTAYYEQYF	TGCAGTGCCCAAGGGACAGCCTACTACGAGCAGTACTTC
TRBV23-1	NA	TRBJ2-7	NA	CASSLRAGFYEQYF	TGCGCCAGCAGTCTAAGGGCAGGGTTCTACGAGCAGTACTTC
TRBV9	TRBD2	TRBJ2-3	few	CASSTTSGTDTQYF	TGTGCCAGCAGCACGACTAGCGGGACAGATACGCAGTATTTT
TRBV20-1	TRBD1	TRBJ1-1	few	CSSRQGTSSGTEAFF	TGCAGTAGCCGACAGGGGACCTCTTCTGGCACTGAAGCTTTCTTT
TRBV6-6	NA	TRBJ1-3	NA	CASSQQVENTIYF	TGTGCCAGCAGTCAACAGGTTGAAAACACCATATATTTT
TRBV5-8	TRBD2	TRBJ2-3	many	CASRRDYGDTDTQYF	TGTGCCAGCAGACGGGACTACGGGGACACAGATACGCAGTATTTT
TRBV14	NA	TRBJ1-1	NA	CASSQERGTLAFF	TGTGCCAGCAGCCAAGAGAGGGGAACGCTTGCTTTCTTT
TRBV20-1	NA	TRBJ2-7	many	CSARAGRGAISYEQYF	TGCAGTGCTAGAGCGGGCCGCGGAGCGATTTCCTACGAGCAGTACTTC
TRBV12-3/TRBV12-4	NA	TRBJ2-3	NA	CASRPRSGITDAQYF	TGTGCCAGCCGCCCGAGGTCGGGTATCACAGATGCGCAGTATTTT
TRBV20-1	TRBD2	TRBJ2-1	few	CSGGGSSNEQFF	TGCAGTGGGGGCGGGAGTTCCAATGAGCAGTTCTTC
TRBV7-2	TRBD2	TRBJ2-4	many	CASSPDGGVAKNIQYF	TGTGCCAGCAGCCCAGATGGGGGGGTAGCCAAAAACATTCAGTACTTC
TRBV20-1	NA	TRBJ2-6	many	CSSTSIAGANVLTF	TGCAGCTCCACCTCGATTGCGGGGGCCAACGTCCTGACTTTC
TRBV18	NA	TRBJ2-1	few	CASSPGHSSGPIYNEQFF	TGTGCCAGCTCACCGGGCCACTCGTCAGGACCTATCTACAATGAGCAGTTCTTC
TRBV20-1	TRBD1	TRBJ1-4	many	CSARDRNRGGEKLFF	TGCAGTGCTAGAGATCGGAACAGGGGGGGTGAAAAACTGTTTTTT
TRBV5-4	NA	TRBJ2-5	NA	CATRRGEEETQYF	TGTGCCACCCGGAGGGGCGAGGAAGAGACCCAGTACTTC